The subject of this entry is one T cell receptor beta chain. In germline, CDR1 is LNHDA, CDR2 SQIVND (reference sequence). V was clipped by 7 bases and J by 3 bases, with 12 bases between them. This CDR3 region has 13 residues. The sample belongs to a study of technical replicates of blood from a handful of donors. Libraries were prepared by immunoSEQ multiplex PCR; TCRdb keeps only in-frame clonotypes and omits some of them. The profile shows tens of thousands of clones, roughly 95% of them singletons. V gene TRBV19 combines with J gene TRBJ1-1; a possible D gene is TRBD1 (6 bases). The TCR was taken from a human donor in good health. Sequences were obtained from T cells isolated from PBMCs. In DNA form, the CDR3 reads TGTGCCAGTACACAGGGTCCTTACACTGAAGCTTTCTTT. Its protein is CASTQGPYTEAFF.